The clone carrying this T cell receptor (beta chain) was picked up many times. This specimen belongs to a study of T cells in Graves' hyperthyroidism and ophthalmopathy. The CDR3 length is 14 residues. V lost 10 bases and J lost 8; bases outside the gene matches: 13. The PBMCs were taken from 10 ml of fresh peripheral blood. There were TCR beta CDR3 regions amplified from RNA transcripts. When the TCR CDR3 underwent first-round RT-PCR, the HTBI primer set was used. A single record per CDR3 protein comes from TCRdb applying MiXCR to the multiplex PCR reads. There are about 480,000 distinct CDR3 sequences in the sample; 13% to 15% occur only once, and around a sixth lies in the top ten.

This TCR was recovered from a woman between 18 and 29 years old with Graves' hyperthyroidism. Material for sequencing was blood. The V gene is TRBV12-3 or TRBV12-4, the J gene TRBJ2-2; 7 nucleotides match TRBD1. The chain's CDR3 is CAITVTGFGGELFF. The CDR3 DNA follows: TGTGCCATCACAGTGACAGGGTTCGGTGGGGAGCTGTTTTTT.